Following are 18 T cell receptor beta chains from one sample sequenced in a study of T cells in Graves' hyperthyroidism and ophthalmopathy. TCR beta CDR3 sequences were amplified from RNA transcripts. The HTBI primer set served for first-round RT-PCR of the TCR CDR3. TCRdb re-derived calls from the multiplex PCR reads in MiXCR, one entry per CDR3 protein. This table has hundreds of thousands of distinct CDR3 sequences, roughly 15% appearing once. Sequencing was carried out using blood. The receptors originated from a woman under 30 with Graves' hyperthyroidism.

The chain is built from TRBV20-1 and TRBJ2-1, with D possibly TRBD1 on 5 matching bases. This CDR3 comprises 16 residues. In germline, CDR1 is DFQATT, CDR2 SNEGSKA (reference sequence). Trimming took 7 bases from V and 1 from J, leaving 20 bases between them. The CDR3 nucleotides read TGCAGTGTCCAACTCTTGACAGAACAATCCTACAATGAGCAGTTCTTC. Translation: CSVQLLTEQSYNEQFF.

As for this clonotype: This sequence may be a read error, since a much larger clone differs from it by one base. The J gene is TRBJ2-1, the V gene TRBV29-1; perhaps TRBD1 as D (5 bases). Germline CDR1 and CDR2: SQVTM and ANQGSEA. Trimming left V 5 bases short and J 8 bases short, with 19 bases between. The CDR3 is 14 amino acids. The CDR3 DNA follows: TGCAGCGTTCCCCTTACAGGCTTATACGATGAGCAGTTCTTC. The encoded protein is CSVPLTGLYDEQFF.

This clonotype was observed at least ten times. CDR3 nucleotide sequence: TGTGCCAGCAGCTCCGGGTCGGGCTACAATGAGCAGTTCTTC. Residues: CASSSGSGYNEQFF. The chain has TRBV7-9 and TRBJ2-1; no clear D. CDR3 length equals 14 residues. Trimming removed 4 bases from V and 3 bases from J, with 10 bases in between. The germline V gene has CDR1 SEHNR and CDR2 FQNEAQ (reference sequence).

The chain carries TRBV27 and TRBJ1-5, with D possibly TRBD1 on 6 matching bases. Germline CDR1 reads MNHEY; CDR2 reads SMNVEV (reference sequence). With 5 bases removed from V and 6 bases from J, the gap between germline ends came to 14 bases. This CDR3 spans 14 amino acids. DNA of the CDR3: TGTGCCAGCAGTGGGGGGGCAGGCATTCAGCCCCAGCATTTT. Translating it yields CASSGGAGIQPQHF.

This clonotype has a handful of counts. The chain is built from TRBV29-1 and TRBJ1-1; the match to TRBD1 covers 8 bases. The CDR3 sequence is 13 residues long. V lost 6 bases to trimming and J lost 0 bases; unmatched junction nucleotides: 3. Germline V CDR1 and CDR2: SQVTM, ANQGSEA. The CDR3 coding sequence is TGCAGCGTCCAGGGGGCGATGAACACTGAAGCTTTCTTT. Amino acids: CSVQGAMNTEAFF.

On this clonotype itself: One junction end disagrees with the germline gene, perhaps due to a read error. This chain connects TRBV7-8 to TRBJ1-1; TRBD1 might be the D (6 bases). This CDR3 has 13 amino acids. Germline V gene lookup returns CDR1 SGHVS and CDR2 FQNEAQ. CDR3 protein: CASSIQGYTEALF. The CDR3 nucleotides are TGTGCCAGCAGCATACAGGGCTACACTGAAGCTCTCTTT.

This clonotype came up many times. Here the CDR3 reads CASRKSGMGTDTQYF. The CDR3 DNA reads TGTGCCAGCAGGAAGAGCGGGATGGGAACAGATACGCAGTATTTT. This chain links TRBV7-3 with TRBJ2-3, with 7 positions matching TRBD2. The V and J ends lost 6 bases and 3 bases, in that order; junction bases with no gene match: 9. CDR1 and CDR2 (germline): SGHTA, FQGTGA. There are 15 residues in the CDR3.

This chain joins TRBV7-9 and TRBJ2-7; TRBD1 agrees at 12 bases. Germline V gene lookup returns CDR1 SEHNR and CDR2 FQNEAQ (reference sequence). V shed 0 bases and J 9 bases; nucleotides not matched to a gene: 6. The CDR3 runs 15 residues. The CDR3 here is CASSLAGTGGEGQYF. As DNA, the CDR3 is TGTGCCAGCAGCTTAGCTGGGACAGGGGGCGAAGGGCAGTACTTC.

The chain has TRBV12-3 or TRBV12-4 and TRBJ2-4; 7 bases align to TRBD1. This CDR3 region has 15 residues. Unmatched junction bases numbered 12, after V lost 4 bases and J lost 9 bases. Here the CDR3 DNA reads TGTGCCAGCAGTTCGACAGGGCGGATTTCGAGCATTCAGTACTTC. Translation gives CASSSTGRISSIQYF.

This clonotype was recorded at least ten times. The CDR3 sequence is CATSDLLGGDQETQYF. CDR3 nucleotides: TGTGCCACCAGTGATTTATTGGGCGGTGACCAAGAGACCCAGTACTTC. The chain uses TRBV24-1 and TRBJ2-5; D is uncertain. Germline lookup yields CDR1 KGHDR and CDR2 SFDVKD. Deletions cut 1 base from V and 0 bases from J, with 11 bases between. The CDR3 covers 16 residues.

Points on this clonotype: A much larger clone lies a single base off, so this may be a read error. The chain links TRBV2 to TRBJ2-1; 10 nucleotides match TRBD2. The CDR3 contains 16 residues. Germline V gene sequence: CDR1 SNHLY, CDR2 FYNNEI. In DNA, the CDR3 is TGTACCAGCACCAAAGGGAGGGCTAGCGGGAGCAATGAGCAGTTCTTC. Protein sequence: CTSTKGRASGSNEQFF.

This clonotype was counted only a few times. The chain carries TRBV18 and TRBJ2-1; 8 nucleotides align to TRBD1. The length of the CDR3 is 15 residues. The trim removed 2 bases at V and 6 bases at J, leaving 6 bases unmatched. CDR1 is KGHSH, CDR2 LQKENI, per germline. The CDR3 loop reads CASSPRQGQSNEQFF. The CDR3 nucleotides are TGTGCCAGCTCACCAAGACAGGGGCAGAGCAATGAGCAGTTCTTC.

As for this clonotype: A much bigger clone sits one base away, suggesting this may be a read error. V is TRBV19 and J is TRBJ2-1; D might be TRBD2 (5 bases). This CDR3 is built from 17 residues. CDR1 is LNHDA, CDR2 SQIVND, per germline (reference sequence). The CDR3 sequence: CASSSNPEGSSYSEQFF. CDR3 DNA: TGTGCCAGTAGTTCCAACCCAGAGGGAAGCTCCTACAGTGAGCAGTTCTTC. The complete variable domain, with remaining parts taken from reference TRBV19 and TRBJ2-1, reads DGGITQSPKYLFRKEGQNVTLSCEQNLNHDAMYWYRQDPGQGLRLIYYSQIVNDFQKGDIAEGYSVSREKKESFPLTVTSAQKNPTAFYLCASSSNPEGSSYSEQFFGPGTRLTVL.

In this sample, this clonotype turned up a few times. This rearrangement joins TRBV13 to TRBJ2-2; a weak D match, TRBD2 (6 bases). The CDR3 extends over 16 amino acids. The V end was cut by 0 bases, the J end by 4 bases, with 12 bases between. Looked up from germline, CDR1 is PRHDT and CDR2 is FYEKMQ (reference sequence). This CDR3 reads CASSLGLRELTGELFF. Here the CDR3 DNA reads TGTGCCAGCAGCTTAGGTTTACGGGAGCTCACCGGGGAGCTGTTTTTT.

Ten or more counts support this clonotype. V usage is TRBV2 and J usage is TRBJ2-1, with D maybe TRBD1 (7 bases). The CDR3 covers 13 residues. The V and J ends lost 7 bases and 4 bases respectively, with 11 bases between them. The germline CDR1 and CDR2 sequences are SNHLY and FYNNEI. This CDR3 reads CASKTGRYNEQFF. The CDR3 nucleotides read TGTGCCAGCAAGACAGGGAGGTACAATGAGCAGTTCTTC.

This clonotype has only a few counts. The gene calls are TRBV6-1 and TRBJ2-5, with TRBD2 matching over 8 bases. The CDR3 spans 14 residues. V lost 6 bases and J lost 7; bases outside the gene matches: 10. Germline V gene lookup returns CDR1 MNHNS and CDR2 SASEGT. In nucleotides, the CDR3 is TGTGCCAGCAGCCGAGCGGGAGTTGAGTGGACCCAGTACTTC. It encodes CASSRAGVEWTQYF.

This clonotype was observed at least ten times. This rearrangement joins TRBV15 to TRBJ2-1; D is possibly TRBD2 (7 bases). Trimming took 8 bases from V and 0 from J, leaving 17 bases between them. The CDR3 contains 16 residues. Per germline, CDR1 LNHNV and CDR2 YYDKDF (reference sequence). In DNA form, the CDR3 reads TGTGCCACCCAGGGAGGGGGAGGGAGCTCCTACAATGAGCAGTTCTTC. This sequence encodes CATQGGGGSSYNEQFF.

Turning to this clonotype: A read error may explain this, as a much larger clone is one base away. The chain uses TRBV5-1 and TRBJ1-1; D not resolved. The germline V gene encodes CDR1 SGHRS and CDR2 YFSETQ. This CDR3 region has 15 residues. The CDR3 DNA reads TGCGCCAGCAACTTGCAGAGGGAATGGGAGACTGAAGCTTTCTTT. This gives the protein CASNLQREWETEAFF.